The source of this T cell receptor beta chain is a study of blood T cells in healthy people across ages. Trimming took 3 bases from V and 6 from J, leaving 14 bases between them. Germline CDR1 and CDR2: DFQATT and SNEGSKA (reference sequence). The CDR3 covers 14 residues. This clonotype was seen ten or more times. A second 7 to 11 cycle PCR used barcoded and J-beta primers. TCRdb independently ran MiXCR on the 5' RACE reads; one entry per CDR3 protein. The data show fewer than 800,000 distinct CDR3 sequences, approximately 29% seen once. Sequencing was carried out using blood. The V call is TRBV20-1, the J call TRBJ1-4, with D possibly matching TRBD1 (5 bases). The sequence came from a woman older than 75 in good health. This CDR3 is CSASKGSDDEKLFF. In nucleotides, the CDR3 is TGCAGTGCTAGTAAGGGGAGTGATGATGAAAAACTGTTTTTT.